This entry is about one T cell receptor beta chain. Germline CDR1 reads MNHEY; CDR2 reads SMNVEV (reference sequence). V was pared by 7 bases and J by 4 bases, with 13 bases of the junction left unmatched. This CDR3 comprises 17 residues. This sample was included in a study of cytomegalovirus exposure and HLA in healthy donors. A multiplex PCR was run with 60 Vbeta primers and 13 Jbeta primers. Produced via immunoSEQ multiplex PCR; TCRdb's table is partial and in-frame only. The sample lists over 85,000 clones, 77% occurring once. The receptor comes from a male donor in good health and CMV-seropositive. V gene TRBV27 combines with J gene TRBJ2-3, with TRBD2 matching over 11 bases. Sequencing was carried out using PBMCs. DNA of the CDR3: TGTGCCAGCACGCTCCCTCCTAGCGGGAGGAAGTCAGATACGCAGTATTTT. It specifies CASTLPPSGRKSDTQYF.